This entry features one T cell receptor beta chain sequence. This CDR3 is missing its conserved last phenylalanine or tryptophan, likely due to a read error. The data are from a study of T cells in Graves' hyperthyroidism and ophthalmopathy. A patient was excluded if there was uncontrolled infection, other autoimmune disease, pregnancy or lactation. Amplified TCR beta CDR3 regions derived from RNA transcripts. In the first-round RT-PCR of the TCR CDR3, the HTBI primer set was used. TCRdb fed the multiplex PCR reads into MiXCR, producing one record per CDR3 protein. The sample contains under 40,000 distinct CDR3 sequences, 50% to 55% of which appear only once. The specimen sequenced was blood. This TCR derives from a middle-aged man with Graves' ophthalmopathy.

The CDR3 here is CASSYSGGQETQYL. DNA of the CDR3: TGTGCCAGCAGTTACTCGGGGGGGCAGGAGACCCAGTACCTC. The chain employs TRBV6-5 and TRBJ2-5; a possible D gene is TRBD2 (7 bases). This CDR3 contains 14 residues. Germline values: CDR1 MNHEY, CDR2 SVGAGI. Trimming took off 0 bases at V and 5 bases at J, with 10 bases between the two ends.